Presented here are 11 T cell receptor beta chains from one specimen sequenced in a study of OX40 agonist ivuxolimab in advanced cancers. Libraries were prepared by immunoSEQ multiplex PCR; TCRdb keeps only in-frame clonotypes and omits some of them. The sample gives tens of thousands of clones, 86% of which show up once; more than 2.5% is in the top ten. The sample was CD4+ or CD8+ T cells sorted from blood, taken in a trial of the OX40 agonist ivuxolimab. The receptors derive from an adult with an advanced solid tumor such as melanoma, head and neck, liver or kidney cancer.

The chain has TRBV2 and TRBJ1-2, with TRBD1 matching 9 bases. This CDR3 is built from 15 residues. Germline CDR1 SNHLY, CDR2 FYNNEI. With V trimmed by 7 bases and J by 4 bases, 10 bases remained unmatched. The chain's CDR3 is CASIPISQGAYGYTF. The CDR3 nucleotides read TGTGCCAGCATTCCAATCTCACAGGGGGCCTATGGCTACACCTTC. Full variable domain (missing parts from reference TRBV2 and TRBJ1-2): EPEVTQTPSHQVTQMGQEVILRCVPISNHLYFYWYRQILGQKVEFLVSFYNNEISEKSEIFDDQFSVERPDGSNFTLKIRSTKLEDSAMYFCASIPISQGAYGYTFGSGTRLTVV.

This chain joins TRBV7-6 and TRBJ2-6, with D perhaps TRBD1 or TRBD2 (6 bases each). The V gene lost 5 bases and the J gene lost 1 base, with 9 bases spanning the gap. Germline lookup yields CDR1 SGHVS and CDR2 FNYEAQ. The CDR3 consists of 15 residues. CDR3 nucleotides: TGTGCCAGCAGCCAAGGGGGGTCTGGGGCCAACGTCCTGACTTTC. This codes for CASSQGGSGANVLTF.

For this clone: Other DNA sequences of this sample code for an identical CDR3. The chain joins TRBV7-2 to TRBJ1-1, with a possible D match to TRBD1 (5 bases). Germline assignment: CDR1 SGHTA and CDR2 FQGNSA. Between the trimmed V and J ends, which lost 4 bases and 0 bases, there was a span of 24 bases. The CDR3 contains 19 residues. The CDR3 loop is CASSSLPWLRDLMNTEAFF. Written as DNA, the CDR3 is TGTGCCAGCAGCTCCCTACCCTGGTTACGGGACTTAATGAACACTGAAGCTTTCTTT.

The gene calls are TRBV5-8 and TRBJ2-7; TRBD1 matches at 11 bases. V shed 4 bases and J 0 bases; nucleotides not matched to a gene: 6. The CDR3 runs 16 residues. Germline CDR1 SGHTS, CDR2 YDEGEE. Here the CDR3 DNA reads TGTGCCAGCAGCGTAAAAGGACAGGGGGCCTCCTACGAGCAGTACTTC. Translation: CASSVKGQGASYEQYF.

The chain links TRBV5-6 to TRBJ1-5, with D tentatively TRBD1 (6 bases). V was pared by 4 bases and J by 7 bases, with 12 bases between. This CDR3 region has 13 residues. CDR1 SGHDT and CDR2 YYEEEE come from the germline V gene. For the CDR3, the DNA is TGTGCCAGCAGCCGGAGGGGGAACCAGCCCCAGCATTTT. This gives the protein CASSRRGNQPQHF.

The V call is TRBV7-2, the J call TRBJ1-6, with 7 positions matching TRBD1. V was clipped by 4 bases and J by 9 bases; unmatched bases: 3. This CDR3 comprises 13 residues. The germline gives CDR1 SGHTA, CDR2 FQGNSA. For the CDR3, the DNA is TGTGCCAGCAGCTCCCAGGGGGGTTCACCCCTCCACTTT. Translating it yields CASSSQGGSPLHF.

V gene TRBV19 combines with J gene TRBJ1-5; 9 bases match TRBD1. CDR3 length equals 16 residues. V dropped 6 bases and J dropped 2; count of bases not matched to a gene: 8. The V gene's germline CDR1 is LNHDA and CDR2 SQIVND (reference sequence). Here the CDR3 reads CASRGVDRGRNQPQHF. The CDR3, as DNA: TGTGCCAGTAGGGGAGTGGACAGGGGACGCAATCAGCCCCAGCATTTT.

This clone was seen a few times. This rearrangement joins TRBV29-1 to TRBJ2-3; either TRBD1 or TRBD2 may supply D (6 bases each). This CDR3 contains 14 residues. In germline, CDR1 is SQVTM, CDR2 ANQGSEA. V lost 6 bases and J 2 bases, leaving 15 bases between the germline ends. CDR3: CSVGGGRFTDTQYF. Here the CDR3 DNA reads TGCAGCGTGGGGGGCGGGCGGTTCACAGATACGCAGTATTTT.

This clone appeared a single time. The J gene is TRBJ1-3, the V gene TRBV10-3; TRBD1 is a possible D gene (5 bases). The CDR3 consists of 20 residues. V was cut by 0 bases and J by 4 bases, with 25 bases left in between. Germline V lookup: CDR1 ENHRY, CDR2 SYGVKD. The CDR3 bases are TGTGCCATCAGTGAGTCGATTTTCCCGGCCAAGGGGCAGAGAGGAAACACCATATATTTT. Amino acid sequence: CAISESIFPAKGQRGNTIYF.

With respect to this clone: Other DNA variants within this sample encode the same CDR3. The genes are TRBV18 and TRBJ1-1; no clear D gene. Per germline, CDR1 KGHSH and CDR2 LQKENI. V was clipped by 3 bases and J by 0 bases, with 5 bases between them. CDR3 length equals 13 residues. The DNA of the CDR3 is TGTGCCAGCTCACCTCAGGTGAACACTGAAGCTTTCTTT. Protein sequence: CASSPQVNTEAFF.

CDR3 in amino acids: CASSRSADYEQYF. CDR3 DNA sequence: TGTGCCAGCAGCCGGTCGGCAGACTACGAGCAGTACTTC. The chain uses TRBV7-2 and TRBJ2-7; D not certain. V was cut by 5 bases and J by 3 bases, with 11 bases left in between. CDR1 and CDR2 from the germline V gene are SGHTA and FQGNSA. This CDR3 has 13 residues.